Presented here are 14 T cell receptor beta chains from one specimen sequenced in a study of OX40 agonist ivuxolimab in advanced cancers. TCRdb keeps only in-frame clones here, not all; method: immunoSEQ multiplex PCR. The sample gives 65,000 to 75,000 clones, more than 75% of which show up once; roughly 3.7% is in the top ten. The material sequenced was CD4+ or CD8+ T cells sorted from blood, taken in a trial of the OX40 agonist ivuxolimab. Source of these receptors: an adult with an advanced solid tumor such as melanoma, head and neck, liver or kidney cancer.

The chain carries TRBV9 and TRBJ1-2, with D uncertain. The CDR3 spans 15 residues. The germline V gene has CDR1 SGDLS and CDR2 YYNGEE. Trimming stripped 2 bases from V and 5 bases from J, with 16 bases between. CDR3 residues: CASSVGQAQSYGYTF. The CDR3 DNA is TGTGCCAGCAGCGTTGGGCAGGCCCAATCATATGGCTACACCTTC.

The V and J genes are TRBV6-1 and TRBJ2-5; D uncertain. The CDR3 contains 11 residues. CDR1 is MNHNS, CDR2 SASEGT, per germline. Trimming stripped 8 bases from V and 2 bases from J, with 6 bases between. CDR3 bases: TGTGCCAGCTTATTGCAAGAGACCCAGTACTTC. This codes for CASLLQETQYF.

This chain links TRBV6-1 with TRBJ2-3; D may match TRBD1 or TRBD2 (5 bases each). Germline CDR1 reads MNHNS; CDR2 reads SASEGT. This CDR3 contains 13 residues. V was shortened by 8 bases and J by 4 bases, with 13 bases between the two germline ends. CDR3 nucleotides: TGTGCCAGCGGAACCGGGACGGCAGATACGCAGTATTTT. Its translation: CASGTGTADTQYF.

The J gene is TRBJ2-1, the V gene TRBV18; tentative D call: TRBD2 (6 bases). Germline V CDR1 and CDR2: KGHSH, LQKENI. The CDR3 loop spans 15 amino acids. V was cut by 3 bases and J by 2 bases, with 11 bases left in between. CDR3 sequence (DNA): TGTGCCAGCTCACCCCCGGGGGTGGCCTACAATGAGCAGTTCTTC. Its protein is CASSPPGVAYNEQFF.

The chain carries TRBV2 and TRBJ2-7; TRBD1 might be the D (7 bases). Per germline, CDR1 SNHLY and CDR2 FYNNEI. This CDR3 spans 16 amino acids. V was shortened by 1 base and J by 1 base, with 14 bases between the two germline ends. The CDR3 DNA reads as TGTGCCAGCAGTGAAGGTGCGGGACAGTTATCCTACGAGCAGTACTTC. Protein: CASSEGAGQLSYEQYF. The entire variable domain, with the rest obtained from reference TRBV2 and TRBJ2-7, is as follows: EPEVTQTPSHQVTQMGQEVILRCVPISNHLYFYWYRQILGQKVEFLVSFYNNEISEKSEIFDDQFSVERPDGSNFTLKIRSTKLEDSAMYFCASSEGAGQLSYEQYFGPGTRLTVT.

The V and J genes are TRBV19 and TRBJ2-1; D gene unclear. Trimming removed 5 bases from V and 0 bases from J, with 14 bases in between. The germline V gene has CDR1 LNHDA and CDR2 SQIVND (reference sequence). This CDR3 comprises 16 residues. The CDR3 reads CASSSDGRYSYNEQFF. The CDR3 nucleotides are TGTGCCAGTAGTTCTGACGGCCGATACTCCTACAATGAGCAGTTCTTC.

The rearrangement joins TRBV6-1 to TRBJ1-1; D is possibly TRBD1 (5 bases). The CDR3 covers 15 residues. Germline V gene data show CDR1 as MNHNS and CDR2 as SASEGT. With 1 base removed from V and 6 bases from J, the gap between germline ends came to 15 bases. The chain's CDR3 is CASSEVHRKGAEAFF. In nucleotides, the CDR3 is TGTGCCAGCAGTGAAGTCCACCGGAAAGGGGCTGAAGCTTTCTTT.

This chain uses TRBV2 with TRBJ2-2; no clear D. Trimming pared 5 bases from V and 6 bases from J, leaving 10 bases between. CDR1 is SNHLY, CDR2 FYNNEI, per germline. This CDR3 spans 13 amino acids. The CDR3 loop is CASSSSRSGELFF. CDR3 nucleotide sequence: TGTGCCAGCAGTTCATCCAGGTCCGGGGAGCTGTTTTTT.

This chain connects TRBV7-9 to TRBJ1-3; D gene ambiguous. The germline V and J ends were trimmed by 2 bases and 1 base, with 6 bases remaining between them. The CDR3 consists of 14 residues. Germline loops: CDR1 SEHNR, CDR2 FQNEAQ (reference sequence). The CDR3: CASSLSDSGNTIYF. The CDR3 DNA reads TGTGCCAGCAGCTTATCAGATTCTGGAAACACCATATATTTT.

This clone is a singleton in its sample. V usage is TRBV5-4 and J usage is TRBJ2-3; 10 bases fit TRBD2. The V and J ends lost 0 bases and 5 bases, in that order; junction bases with no gene match: 9. Germline lookup yields CDR1 SGHNT and CDR2 YYREEE (reference sequence). The CDR3 runs to 17 residues. CDR3 nucleotides: TGTGCCAGCAGCTTGGATGGGCTAGCGGGGGCCTTAGATACGCAGTATTTT. Translated, it gives CASSLDGLAGALDTQYF.

This clone appeared a single time. The J gene is TRBJ2-2, the V gene TRBV28; D call uncertain. The V end was cut by 8 bases, the J end by 2 bases, with 12 bases between. Germline CDR1 reads MDHEN; CDR2 reads SYDVKM. This CDR3 comprises 14 residues. CDR3 nucleotides: TGTGCCAGCCAAGGATCTTTTAACACCGGGGAGCTGTTTTTT. It encodes CASQGSFNTGELFF.

The chain joins TRBV5-1 to TRBJ2-3; 7 bases agree with TRBD1. V shed 5 bases, J shed 2 bases, and the junction held 11 bases outside the gene matches. CDR1 and CDR2 (germline): SGHRS, YFSETQ. The CDR3 contains 16 residues. CDR3 DNA sequence: TGCGCCAGCAGTGGGAAGGGACAGAGCCTCACAGATACGCAGTATTTT. Translated: CASSGKGQSLTDTQYF. Full variable domain (outside the CDR3, taken from reference TRBV5-1 and TRBJ2-3): KAGVTQTPRYLIKTRGQQVTLSCSPISGHRSVSWYQQTPGQGLQFLFEYFSETQRNKGNFPGRFSGRQFSNSRSEMNVSTLELGDSALYLCASSGKGQSLTDTQYFGPGTRLTVL.

The rearrangement joins TRBV7-9 to TRBJ2-1; D might be TRBD1 (6 bases). The germline gives CDR1 SEHNR, CDR2 FQNEAQ (reference sequence). The ends were cut back, 5 bases at V and 1 base at J, with 15 bases in the middle. The CDR3 totals 16 residues. This CDR3 reads CASSHRGGLSYNEQFF. DNA of the CDR3: TGTGCCAGCAGCCACCGTGGGGGCCTTTCCTACAATGAGCAGTTCTTC.

The J gene is TRBJ2-3, the V gene TRBV28; tentatively, D is TRBD1 (5 bases). There are 15 residues in the CDR3. Deletions cut 5 bases from V and 2 bases from J, with 14 bases between. Germline V CDR1 and CDR2: MDHEN, SYDVKM. The CDR3 region is CASSLHQGSTDTQYF. In DNA, the CDR3 is TGTGCCAGCAGTCTTCATCAGGGATCCACAGATACGCAGTATTTT.